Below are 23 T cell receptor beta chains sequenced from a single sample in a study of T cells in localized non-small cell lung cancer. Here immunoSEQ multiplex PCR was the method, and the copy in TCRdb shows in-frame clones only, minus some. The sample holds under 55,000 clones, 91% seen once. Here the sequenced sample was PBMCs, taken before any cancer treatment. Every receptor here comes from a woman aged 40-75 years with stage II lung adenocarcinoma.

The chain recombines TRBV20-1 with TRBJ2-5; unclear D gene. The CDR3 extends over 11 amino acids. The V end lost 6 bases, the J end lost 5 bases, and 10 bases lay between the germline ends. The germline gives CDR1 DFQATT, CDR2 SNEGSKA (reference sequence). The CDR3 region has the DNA TGCAGTGCCCTCCTCCGGGAGACCCAGTACTTC. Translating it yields CSALLRETQYF.

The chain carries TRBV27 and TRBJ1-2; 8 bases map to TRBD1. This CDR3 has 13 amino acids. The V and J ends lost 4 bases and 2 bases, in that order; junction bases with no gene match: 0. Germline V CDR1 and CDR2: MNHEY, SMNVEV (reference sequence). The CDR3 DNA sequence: TGTGCCAGCAGTTGGACAGGGAACTATGGCTACACCTTC. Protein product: CASSWTGNYGYTF.

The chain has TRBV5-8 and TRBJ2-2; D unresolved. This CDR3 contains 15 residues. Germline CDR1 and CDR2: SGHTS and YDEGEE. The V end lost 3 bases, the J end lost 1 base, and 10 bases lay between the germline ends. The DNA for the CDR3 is TGTGCCAGCAGCTATCGGACCGTGAACACCGGGGAGCTGTTTTTT. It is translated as CASSYRTVNTGELFF.

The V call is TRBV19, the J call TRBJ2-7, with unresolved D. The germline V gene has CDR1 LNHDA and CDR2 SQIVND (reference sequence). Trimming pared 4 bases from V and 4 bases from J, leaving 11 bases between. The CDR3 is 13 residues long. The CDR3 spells CASSKDVAYEQYF. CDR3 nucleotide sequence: TGTGCCAGTAGTAAGGACGTTGCATACGAGCAGTACTTC.

The CDR3 is CASSIPGTENTEAFF. The DNA for the CDR3 is TGTGCCAGCAGCATACCCGGGACGGAGAACACTGAAGCTTTCTTT. This chain joins TRBV2 and TRBJ1-1, with D tentatively TRBD1 (5 bases). The CDR3 is made up of 15 amino acids. CDR1 SNHLY and CDR2 FYNNEI come from the germline V gene. The V and J ends lost 6 bases and 1 base respectively, with 15 bases between them. The whole variable domain, filled in from reference TRBV2 and TRBJ1-1, reads EPEVTQTPSHQVTQMGQEVILRCVPISNHLYFYWYRQILGQKVEFLVSFYNNEISEKSEIFDDQFSVERPDGSNFTLKIRSTKLEDSAMYFCASSIPGTENTEAFFGQGTRLTVV.

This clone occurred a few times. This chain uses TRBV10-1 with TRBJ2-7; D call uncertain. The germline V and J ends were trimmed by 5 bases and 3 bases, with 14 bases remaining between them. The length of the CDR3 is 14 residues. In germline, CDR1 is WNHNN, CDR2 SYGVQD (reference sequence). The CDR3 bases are TGCGCCAGCAGTCCCGACTCCGATAGCTACGAGCAGTACTTC. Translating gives CASSPDSDSYEQYF.

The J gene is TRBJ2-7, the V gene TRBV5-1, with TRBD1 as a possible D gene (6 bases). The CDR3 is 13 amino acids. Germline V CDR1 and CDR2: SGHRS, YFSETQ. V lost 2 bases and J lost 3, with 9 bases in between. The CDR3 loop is CASSFGGFYEQYF. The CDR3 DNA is TGCGCCAGCAGCTTTGGGGGCTTCTACGAGCAGTACTTC. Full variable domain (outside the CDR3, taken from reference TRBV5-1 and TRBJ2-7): KAGVTQTPRYLIKTRGQQVTLSCSPISGHRSVSWYQQTPGQGLQFLFEYFSETQRNKGNFPGRFSGRQFSNSRSEMNVSTLELGDSALYLCASSFGGFYEQYFGPGTRLTVT.

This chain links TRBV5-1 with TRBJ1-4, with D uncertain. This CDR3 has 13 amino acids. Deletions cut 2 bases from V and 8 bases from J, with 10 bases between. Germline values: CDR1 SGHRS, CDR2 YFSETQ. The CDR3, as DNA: TGCGCCAGCAGCTTTGGAATGGCGGAAAAACTGTTTTTT. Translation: CASSFGMAEKLFF.

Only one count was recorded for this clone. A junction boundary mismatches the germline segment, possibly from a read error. As DNA, the CDR3 is TGTGCCAGCAGTGAAAGTAGGGCGGAGACCTACGAGCAGTGCTTC. Protein: CASSESRAETYEQCF. The rearrangement uses TRBV2 and TRBJ2-7; D unresolved. The length of the CDR3 is 15 residues. The germline V gene encodes CDR1 SNHLY and CDR2 FYNNEI.

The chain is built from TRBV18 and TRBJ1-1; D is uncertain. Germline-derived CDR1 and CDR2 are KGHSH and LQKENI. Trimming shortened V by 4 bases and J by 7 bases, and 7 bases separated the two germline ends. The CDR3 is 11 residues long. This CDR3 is CASSRAHEAFF. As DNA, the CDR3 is TGTGCCAGCTCACGCGCTCATGAAGCTTTCTTT.

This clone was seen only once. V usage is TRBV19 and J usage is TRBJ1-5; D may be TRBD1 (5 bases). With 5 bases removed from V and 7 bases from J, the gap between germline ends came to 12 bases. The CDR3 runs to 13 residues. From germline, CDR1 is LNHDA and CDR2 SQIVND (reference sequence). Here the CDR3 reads CASSWGDSQPQHF. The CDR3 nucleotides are TGTGCCAGTAGTTGGGGCGATTCCCAGCCCCAGCATTTT. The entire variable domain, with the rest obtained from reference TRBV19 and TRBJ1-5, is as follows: DGGITQSPKYLFRKEGQNVTLSCEQNLNHDAMYWYRQDPGQGLRLIYYSQIVNDFQKGDIAEGYSVSREKKESFPLTVTSAQKNPTAFYLCASSWGDSQPQHFGDGTRLSIL.

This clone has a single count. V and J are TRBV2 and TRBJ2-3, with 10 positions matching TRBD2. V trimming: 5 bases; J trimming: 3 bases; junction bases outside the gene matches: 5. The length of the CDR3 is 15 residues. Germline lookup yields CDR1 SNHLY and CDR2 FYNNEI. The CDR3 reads CASSTSSGSTDTQYF. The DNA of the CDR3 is TGTGCCAGCAGTACCTCTAGCGGGAGTACAGATACGCAGTATTTT.

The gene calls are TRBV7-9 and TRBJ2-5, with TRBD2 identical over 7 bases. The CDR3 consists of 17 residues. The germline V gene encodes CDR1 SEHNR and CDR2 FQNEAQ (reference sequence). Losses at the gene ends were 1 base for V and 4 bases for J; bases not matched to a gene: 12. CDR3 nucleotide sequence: TGTGCCAGCAGCTTAGGTCAAGGGCGGGAGCACTCAGAGACCCAGTACTTC. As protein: CASSLGQGREHSETQYF.

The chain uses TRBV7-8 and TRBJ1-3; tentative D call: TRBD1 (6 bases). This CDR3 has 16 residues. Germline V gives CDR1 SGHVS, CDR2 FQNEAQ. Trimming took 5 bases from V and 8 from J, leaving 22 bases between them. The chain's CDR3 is CASSLRGGQVFDTIYF. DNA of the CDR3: TGTGCCAGCAGCCTGAGGGGGGGGCAGGTTTTCGACACCATATATTTT. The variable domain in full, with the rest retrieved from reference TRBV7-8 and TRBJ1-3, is GAGVSQSPRYKVAKRGQDVALRCDPISGHVSLFWYQQALGQGPEFLTYFQNEAQLDKSGLPSDRFFAERPEGSVSTLKIQRTQQEDSAVYLCASSLRGGQVFDTIYFGEGSWLTVV.

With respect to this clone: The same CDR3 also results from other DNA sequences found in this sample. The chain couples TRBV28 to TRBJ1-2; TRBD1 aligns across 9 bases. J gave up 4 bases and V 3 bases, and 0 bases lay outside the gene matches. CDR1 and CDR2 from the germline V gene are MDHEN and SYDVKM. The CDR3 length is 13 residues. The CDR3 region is CASSLGQGYGYTF. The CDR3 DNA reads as TGTGCCAGCAGTTTGGGACAGGGCTATGGCTACACCTTC.

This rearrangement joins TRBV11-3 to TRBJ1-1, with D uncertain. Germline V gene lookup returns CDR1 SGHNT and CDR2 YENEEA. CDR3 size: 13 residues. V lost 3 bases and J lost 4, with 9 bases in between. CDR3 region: CASSLGGFTEAFF. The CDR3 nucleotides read TGTGCCAGCAGCTTGGGCGGATTCACTGAAGCTTTCTTT. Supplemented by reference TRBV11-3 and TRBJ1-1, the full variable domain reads EAGVVQSPRYKIIEKKQPVAFWCNPISGHNTLYWYLQNLGQGPELLIRYENEEAVDDSQLPKDRFSAERLKGVDSTLKIQPAELGDSAVYLCASSLGGFTEAFFGQGTRLTVV.

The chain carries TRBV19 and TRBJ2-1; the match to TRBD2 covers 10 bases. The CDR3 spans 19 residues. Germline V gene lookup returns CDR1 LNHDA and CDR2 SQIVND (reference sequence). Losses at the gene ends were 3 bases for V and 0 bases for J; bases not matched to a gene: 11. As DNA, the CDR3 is TGTGCCAGTAGTATCAAGGGCCTAGCGGGGGCAAGCTCCTACAATGAGCAGTTCTTC. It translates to CASSIKGLAGASSYNEQFF. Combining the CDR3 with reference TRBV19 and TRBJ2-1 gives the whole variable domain DGGITQSPKYLFRKEGQNVTLSCEQNLNHDAMYWYRQDPGQGLRLIYYSQIVNDFQKGDIAEGYSVSREKKESFPLTVTSAQKNPTAFYLCASSIKGLAGASSYNEQFFGPGTRLTVL.

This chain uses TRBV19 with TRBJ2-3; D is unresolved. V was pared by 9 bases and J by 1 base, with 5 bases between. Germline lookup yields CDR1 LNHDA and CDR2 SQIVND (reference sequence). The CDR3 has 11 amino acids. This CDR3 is CASRGTDTQYF. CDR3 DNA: TGTGCCAGCCGGGGCACAGATACGCAGTATTTT.

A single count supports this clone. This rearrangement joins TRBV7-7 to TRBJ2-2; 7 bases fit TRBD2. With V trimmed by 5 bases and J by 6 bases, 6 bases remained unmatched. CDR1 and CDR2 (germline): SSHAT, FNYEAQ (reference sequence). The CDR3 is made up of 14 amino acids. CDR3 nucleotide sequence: TGTGCCAGCAGCGTTAGACTAGCCGCCGGGGAGCTGTTTTTT. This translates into CASSVRLAAGELFF. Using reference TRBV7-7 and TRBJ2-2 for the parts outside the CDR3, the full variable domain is GAGVSQSPRYKVTKRGQDVTLRCDPISSHATLYWYQQALGQGPEFLTYFNYEAQPDKSGLPSDRFSAERPEGSISTLTIQRTEQRDSAMYRCASSVRLAAGELFFGEGSRLTVL.

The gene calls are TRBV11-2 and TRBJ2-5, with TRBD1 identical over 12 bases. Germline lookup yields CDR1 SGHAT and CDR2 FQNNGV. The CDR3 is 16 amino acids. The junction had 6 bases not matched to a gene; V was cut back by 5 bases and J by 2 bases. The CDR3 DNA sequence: TGTGCCAGCAGCCCAGGGACAGGGGGCTTTCAAGAGACCCAGTACTTC. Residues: CASSPGTGGFQETQYF.

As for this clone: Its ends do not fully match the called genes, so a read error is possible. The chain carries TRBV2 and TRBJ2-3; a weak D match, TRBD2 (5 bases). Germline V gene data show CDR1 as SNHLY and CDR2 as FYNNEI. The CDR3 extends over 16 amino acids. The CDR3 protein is CANSEGTADFTDTQYF. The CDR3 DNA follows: TGTGCCAACAGTGAGGGTACGGCCGATTTCACAGATACGCAGTATTTT.

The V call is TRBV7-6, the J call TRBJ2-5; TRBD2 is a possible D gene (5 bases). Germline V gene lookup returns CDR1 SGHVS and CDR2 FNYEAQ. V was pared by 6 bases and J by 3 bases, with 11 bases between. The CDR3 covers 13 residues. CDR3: CASSKGVEETQYF. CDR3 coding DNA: TGTGCCAGCAGTAAGGGAGTCGAAGAGACCCAGTACTTC.

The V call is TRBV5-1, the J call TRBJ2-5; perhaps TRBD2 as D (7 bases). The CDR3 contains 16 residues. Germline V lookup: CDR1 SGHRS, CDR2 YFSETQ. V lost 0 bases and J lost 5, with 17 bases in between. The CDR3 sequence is CASSLVGGGGQETQYF. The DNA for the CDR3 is TGCGCCAGCAGCTTGGTGGGAGGCGGGGGCCAGGAGACCCAGTACTTC.